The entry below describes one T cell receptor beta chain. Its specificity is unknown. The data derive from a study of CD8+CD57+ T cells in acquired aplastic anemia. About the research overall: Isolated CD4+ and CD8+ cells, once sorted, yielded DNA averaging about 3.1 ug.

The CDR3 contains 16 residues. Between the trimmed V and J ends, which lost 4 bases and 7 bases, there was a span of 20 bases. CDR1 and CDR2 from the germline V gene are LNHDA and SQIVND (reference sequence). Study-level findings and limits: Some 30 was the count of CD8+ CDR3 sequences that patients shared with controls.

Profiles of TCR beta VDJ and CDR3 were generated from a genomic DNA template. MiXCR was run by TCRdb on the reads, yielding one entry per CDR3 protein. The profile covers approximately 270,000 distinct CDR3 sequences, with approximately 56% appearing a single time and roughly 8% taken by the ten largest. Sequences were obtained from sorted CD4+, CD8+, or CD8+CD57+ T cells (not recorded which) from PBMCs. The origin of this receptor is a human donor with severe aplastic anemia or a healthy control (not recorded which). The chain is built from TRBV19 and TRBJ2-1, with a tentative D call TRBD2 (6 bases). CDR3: CASSTGGDSGVNEQFF. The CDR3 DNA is TGTGCCAGTAGTACCGGGGGAGATTCAGGAGTGAATGAGCAGTTCTTC.